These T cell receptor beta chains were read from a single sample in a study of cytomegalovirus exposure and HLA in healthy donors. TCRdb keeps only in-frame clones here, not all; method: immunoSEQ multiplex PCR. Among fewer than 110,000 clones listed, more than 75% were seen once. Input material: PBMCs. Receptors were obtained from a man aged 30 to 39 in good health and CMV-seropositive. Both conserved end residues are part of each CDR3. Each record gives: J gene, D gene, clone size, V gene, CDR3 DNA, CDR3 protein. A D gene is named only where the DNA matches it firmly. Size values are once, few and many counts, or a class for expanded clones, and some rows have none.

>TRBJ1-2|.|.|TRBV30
TGTGCCTGGAGTGTACCCGGGGTTGGCTACACCTTC
CAWSVPGVGYTF
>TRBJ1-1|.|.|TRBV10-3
TGTGCCATCAGTGAGAATAGCGAAGCTTTCTTT
CAISENSEAFF
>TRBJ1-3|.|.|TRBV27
TGTGCCAGCAGTTGGTCGGCAGGCTCTGGAAACACCATATATTTT
CASSWSAGSGNTIYF
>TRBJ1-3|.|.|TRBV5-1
TGCGCCAGCAGCTTGTTGGGGGGGTCGACTGGAAACACCATATATTTT
CASSLLGGSTGNTIYF
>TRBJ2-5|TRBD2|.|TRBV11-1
TGTGCCAGCAGCCGGATCCCTAGCGGGGGGAGAGAGGAGACCCAGTACTTC
CASSRIPSGGREETQYF
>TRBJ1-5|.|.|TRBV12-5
TGTGCTAGTGGTTTGCCTCGGGGGGGCGATAGCAATCAGCCCCAGCATTTT
CASGLPRGGDSNQPQHF
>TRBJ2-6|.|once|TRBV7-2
TGTGCCAGCAGCTTTCAGGTCTCTGGGGCCAACGTCCTGACTTTC
CASSFQVSGANVLTF
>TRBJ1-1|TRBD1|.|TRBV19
TGTGCCAGTAGACCAACGGGACAGATTAAGGGAGCTTTCTTT
CASRPTGQIKGAFF
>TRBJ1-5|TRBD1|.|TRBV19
TGTGCCAGTAGACTTACAGGGGCTCAGCCCCAGCATTTT
CASRLTGAQPQHF
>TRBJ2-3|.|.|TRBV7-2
TGTGCCAGCAGCCGTAGAGCCCCCGGTCGGGAGGATACGCAGTATTTT
CASSRRAPGREDTQYF
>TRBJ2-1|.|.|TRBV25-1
TGTGCCAGCAGTGATTGGGGAAAGGCAAGGGGCTCCTACAATGAGCAGTTCTTC
CASSDWGKARGSYNEQFF
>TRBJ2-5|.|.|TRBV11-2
TGTGCCAGCAGCCCCAGGGGGGCGGGAACGCAGGCGACCCAGTACTTC
CASSPRGAGTQATQYF
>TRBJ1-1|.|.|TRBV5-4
TGTGCCAGCAGCAAACCGACAACCCCAAACACTGAAGCTTTCTTT
CASSKPTTPNTEAFF
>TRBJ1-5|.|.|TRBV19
TGTGCCAGTACCCCGACAAGGTCACCCCTTTATAGCAATCAGCCCCAGCATTTT
CASTPTRSPLYSNQPQHF
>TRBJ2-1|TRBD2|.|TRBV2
TGTGCCAGCAGGCTGGCTAGCGGGGGGGCCTTGGCCAATGAGCAGTTCTTC
CASRLASGGALANEQFF
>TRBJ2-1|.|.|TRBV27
TGTGCCAGCAGTTTTTCTCTATACAGTCGGGGGAATAGTCGCAATGAGCAGTTCTTC
CASSFSLYSRGNSRNEQFF
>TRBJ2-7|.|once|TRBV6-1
TGTGCCAGCAGTGAAGTAGGAACTACCTCCTACGAGCAGTACTTC
CASSEVGTTSYEQYF
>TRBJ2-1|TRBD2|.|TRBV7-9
TGTGCCAGCAGCTCGGGACTAGCGGGGGGGAACTCCTACAATGAGCAGTTCTTC
CASSSGLAGGNSYNEQFF
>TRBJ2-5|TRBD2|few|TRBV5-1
TGCGCCAGCAGCCCCCTAGGACTAGCGGGGGGAGTCGAGACCCAGTACTTC
CASSPLGLAGGVETQYF
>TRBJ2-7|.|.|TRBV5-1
TGCGCCAGCAGCTCTGGGACTGGGCCCTACGAGCAGTACTTC
CASSSGTGPYEQYF
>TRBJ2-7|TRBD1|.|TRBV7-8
TGTGCCAGCAGCTTAGACTCCGGGACAGGGGTCTACGAGCAGTACTTC
CASSLDSGTGVYEQYF
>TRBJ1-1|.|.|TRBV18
TGTGCCAGCGACAGAATCGCCGAAAACCCGCGGGAAGCTTTCTTT
CASDRIAENPREAFF
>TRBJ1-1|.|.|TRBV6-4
TGTGCCAGCAGCCCGACAGCGCTGCCCACTGAAGCTTTCTTT
CASSPTALPTEAFF
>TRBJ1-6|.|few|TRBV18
TGTGCCAGCTCAGACCAGGCAGGGCGAAATTCACCCCTCCACTTT
CASSDQAGRNSPLHF
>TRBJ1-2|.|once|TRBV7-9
TGTTCCAGCAGCTTAGCGCGAGGTGATAACTATGGCTACACCTTC
CSSSLARGDNYGYTF
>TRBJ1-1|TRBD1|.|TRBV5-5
TGTGCCAGCAGCCCCAGGGGGACGGACACTGAAGCTTTCTTT
CASSPRGTDTEAFF
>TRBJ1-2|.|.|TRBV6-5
TGTGCCAGCAAATCCACCTCAGGAGGCTACACCTTC
CASKSTSGGYTF
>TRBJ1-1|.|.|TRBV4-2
TGTGCCAGCAGCCTTAACGGTGAAGCTTTCTTT
CASSLNGEAFF
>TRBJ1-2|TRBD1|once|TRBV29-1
TGCAGCGTTGAAAGGGGGGACAGGGATGGCTACACCTTC
CSVERGDRDGYTF
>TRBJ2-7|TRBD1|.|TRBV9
TGTGCCAGCAGCCCCGAGGGACAGGCTCCCTACGAGCAGTACTTC
CASSPEGQAPYEQYF
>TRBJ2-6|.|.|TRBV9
TGTGCCAGCAGCCGTGGCATCTCTGGGGCCAACGGCCTGACTTTC
CASSRGISGANGLTF
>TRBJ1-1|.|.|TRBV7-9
TGTTCCAGCAGCTCCCCGGGTTATACTGAAGCTTTCTTT
CSSSSPGYTEAFF
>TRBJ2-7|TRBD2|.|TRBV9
TGTGCCAGCAGCGGAACTAGCGGACTCTCCTACGAGCAGTACTTC
CASSGTSGLSYEQYF
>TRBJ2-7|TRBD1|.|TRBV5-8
TGTGCCAGCAGCATCGTCGGGACAGTCTACGAGCAGTACTTC
CASSIVGTVYEQYF
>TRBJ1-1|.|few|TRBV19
TGTGCCAGTAGTATAGGGGGGGGCCTCACTGAAGCTTTCTTT
CASSIGGGLTEAFF
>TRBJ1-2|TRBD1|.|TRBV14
TGTGCCAGCAGCCCAGGGGGCAGTAGCTATGGCTACACCTTC
CASSPGGSSYGYTF
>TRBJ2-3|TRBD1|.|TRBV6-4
TGTGCCAGCAGTGACTCGGGACAGATAACAGATACGCAGTATTTT
CASSDSGQITDTQYF
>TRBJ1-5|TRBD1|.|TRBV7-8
TGTGCCAGCAGCGTAGAGGACAGGGGGGTAATCGGTCAGCCCCAGCATTTT
CASSVEDRGVIGQPQHF
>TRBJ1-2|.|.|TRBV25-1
TGTGCCAGCAGTGATTTTAACACTAACTATGGCTACACCTTC
CASSDFNTNYGYTF
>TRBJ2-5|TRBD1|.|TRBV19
TGTGCCAGTAGTTCGGGACAGCAAGAGACCCAGTACTTC
CASSSGQQETQYF
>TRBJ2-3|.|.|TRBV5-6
TGTGCCAGCAGCGCAGCCTCAGGGGCTAGCACAGATACGCAGTATTTT
CASSAASGASTDTQYF
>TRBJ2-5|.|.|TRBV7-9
TGTTCCAGCAGCTTGATGGACTTCCAAGAGACCCAGTACTTC
CSSSLMDFQETQYF
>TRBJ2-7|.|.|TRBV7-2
TGTGCCAGCAGCTTAGGCCCGACAGACAAATACGAGCAGTACTTC
CASSLGPTDKYEQYF
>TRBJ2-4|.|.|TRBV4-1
TGCGCCAGCAGCCTCCCCTGGGGCAGGCTGGGGAACATTCAGTACTTC
CASSLPWGRLGNIQYF
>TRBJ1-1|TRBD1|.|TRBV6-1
TGTGCCAGCAGTGGACCCAGGGGGCCGGGGGACACTGAAGCTTTCTTT
CASSGPRGPGDTEAFF
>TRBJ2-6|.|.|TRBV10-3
TGTGCCATCAGTGAGGCGGATCCCGGGGCCAACGTCCTGACTTTC
CAISEADPGANVLTF
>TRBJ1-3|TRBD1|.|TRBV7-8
TGTGCCAGCCGAGGTAGGGGGCGTAGCGGAAACACCATATATTTT
CASRGRGRSGNTIYF
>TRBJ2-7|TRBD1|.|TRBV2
TGTGCCAGCATCGACCTGGACAGGCAAAGCTCCTACGAGCAGTACTTC
CASIDLDRQSSYEQYF
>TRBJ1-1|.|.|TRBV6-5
TGTGCCAGCAGTTACTCCAGAGGACAACAGTACACTGAAGCTTTCTTT
CASSYSRGQQYTEAFF
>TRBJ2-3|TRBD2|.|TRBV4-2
TGTGCCAGCAGCCAATCATCCGGGACTAGGGTCGCAGATACGCAGTATTTT
CASSQSSGTRVADTQYF
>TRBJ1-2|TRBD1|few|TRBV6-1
TGTGCCAGCAGTATCAGGGGGCATTATGGCTACACCTTC
CASSIRGHYGYTF
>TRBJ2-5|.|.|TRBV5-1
TGCGCCAGCAGCTTGACGCCCCTCGAGAGGGAGACCCAGTACTTC
CASSLTPLERETQYF
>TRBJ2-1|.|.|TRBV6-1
TGTGCCAGCAGTGAACTTCCCAGCTCCTACAATGAGCAGTTCTTC
CASSELPSSYNEQFF
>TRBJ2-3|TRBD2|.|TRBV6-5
TGTGCCAGCAGTTACTCTCGCGGGGGGTTTGCAGATACGCAGTATTTT
CASSYSRGGFADTQYF
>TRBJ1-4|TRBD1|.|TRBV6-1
TGTGCCAGCAGTGCCCGGACAGGTGAAAAACTGTTTTTT
CASSARTGEKLFF